The rows below give T cell receptor beta chains drawn from one sample of a study of T cells in localized non-small cell lung cancer. The table came from immunoSEQ multiplex PCR; TCRdb's copy has only in-frame clones and leaves some out. The table has tens of thousands of clones, about 80% seen once; the top ten hold roughly 17%. The input for sequencing was peripheral blood, taken before any cancer treatment. The receptors were sampled from a man aged 40 to 75 with stage I squamous cell lung carcinoma. The CDR3 runs from the conserved cysteine through the conserved F or W. D genes are given only for firm matches. Clone size, where shown, is once, few, many, or a class for clones that have expanded.

TGTGCCAGTAGTACCGGAGACAGGGTTTACGAGCAGTACTTC,CASSTGDRVYEQYF,NA,TRBD1,TRBV19,TRBJ2-7
TGTGCCAGCAGTTCCCAGGGGGGGTACGAGCAGTACTTC,CASSSQGGYEQYF,NA,NA,TRBV6-6,TRBJ2-7
TGTGCCAGCACCCCGACAGGCACAGATACGCAGTATTTT,CASTPTGTDTQYF,NA,NA,TRBV6-5,TRBJ2-3
TGCGCCAGCAGCTTGGCGGACAGGGGGTATGGTTCACCCCTCCACTTT,CASSLADRGYGSPLHF,NA,TRBD1,TRBV5-1,TRBJ1-6
TGTGCCAGCAGCTACGGGACAGCAAATCAGCCCCAGCATTTT,CASSYGTANQPQHF,NA,TRBD1,TRBV5-6,TRBJ1-5
TGCGCCAGCAGCCAATCTACAGGGAAAGAAAAACTGTTTTTT,CASSQSTGKEKLFF,NA,NA,TRBV5-1,TRBJ1-4
TGTGCCATCAGTCCGGGACAGGGAGGTTCCGGGGAGCTGTTTTTT,CAISPGQGGSGELFF,NA,TRBD1,TRBV10-3,TRBJ2-2
TGTGCCAGTAGTATAGGGAAACCGGGACAGGTCACAACTTACCTCCTTACCGGGGAGCTGTTTTTT,CASSIGKPGQVTTYLLTGELFF,NA,TRBD1,TRBV19,TRBJ2-2
TGTGCCAGTAGTATTCCCAACGGAGGCCGAACTGGAAACACCATATATTTT,CASSIPNGGRTGNTIYF,NA,NA,TRBV19,TRBJ1-3
TGCGCCAGCAGCCAGGGACAGACCTCTGGAAACACCATATATTTT,CASSQGQTSGNTIYF,NA,TRBD1,TRBV5-1,TRBJ1-3
TGTGCCAGTAGTACGGGGACCCTCGGGGATACGCAGTATTTT,CASSTGTLGDTQYF,NA,NA,TRBV19,TRBJ2-3
TGTGCCAGCAGCTTGGGAGTAGCGGGGGGGCCCTACGAGCAGTACTTC,CASSLGVAGGPYEQYF,few,TRBD2,TRBV5-4,TRBJ2-7
TGTGCCAGCTCACCGACCGGGGGGGAAGTCGAGCAGTACTTC,CASSPTGGEVEQYF,once,TRBD2,TRBV18,TRBJ2-7
TGCGCCAGCAGCCCCCAGGGTCAGAATTCACCCCTCCACTTT,CASSPQGQNSPLHF,NA,NA,TRBV5-1,TRBJ1-6
TGTGCCTGGAGTCTCTTTCAGAATTCACCCCTCCACTTT,CAWSLFQNSPLHF,NA,NA,TRBV30,TRBJ1-6
TGTGCCAGCAGTGTCCCTAGCGGGGGGCTCTCTGGGGCCAACGTCCTGACTTTC,CASSVPSGGLSGANVLTF,NA,TRBD2,TRBV2,TRBJ2-6
TGTGCCAGCAGAAATTCAGAAACAGATACGCAGTATTTT,CASRNSETDTQYF,NA,NA,TRBV28,TRBJ2-3
TGTGCCAGCAGTTTCGGGACAGGGGAAGCCTTC,CASSFGTGEAF,few,TRBD1,TRBV5-4,TRBJ1-2
TGCAGCGTTGAGATACAGAACACCGGGGAGCTGTTTTTT,CSVEIQNTGELFF,few,NA,TRBV29-1,TRBJ2-2
TGTGCCAGTAGGCCGCAGGGGAACATGAACACTGAAGCTTTCTTT,CASRPQGNMNTEAFF,few,NA,TRBV19,TRBJ1-1
TGTGCCAGCAGTTACTCGAGTGACAGCGGCTACACCTTC,CASSYSSDSGYTF,NA,NA,TRBV6-5,TRBJ1-2
TGCGCCAGCAGCCAAGATCTCTTCACCAAGCCTGGAGCTTTCTTT,CASSQDLFTKPGAFF,NA,NA,TRBV4-1,TRBJ1-1
TGTGCCAGCAGCTCGAGTAGGACTAGCGGCTACAATGAGCAGTTCTTC,CASSSSRTSGYNEQFF,NA,TRBD2,TRBV7-9,TRBJ2-1
TGTGCCAGCAGCTTGACGGAACCCGACGTTAGGGTGAACACTGAAGCTTTCTTT,CASSLTEPDVRVNTEAFF,NA,NA,TRBV7-6,TRBJ1-1
TGTGCCAGCAGTTACGGAGCCGTCAATCAGCCCCAGCATTTT,CASSYGAVNQPQHF,NA,NA,TRBV6-6,TRBJ1-5
TGCAGCGTTGCACGCAGTGGCACTGAAGCTTTCTTT,CSVARSGTEAFF,NA,NA,TRBV29-1,TRBJ1-1
TGTGCCAGCATGGGGGGCGGAGCGACCTACAATGAGCAGTTCTTC,CASMGGGATYNEQFF,NA,NA,TRBV9,TRBJ2-1
TGTGCCAGCACCCCCTATGGGGCCAACGTCCTGACTTTC,CASTPYGANVLTF,NA,NA,TRBV2,TRBJ2-6
TGTGCCAGCAGAAGCCCGGGACAGGGGAGTTCACCCCTCCACTTT,CASRSPGQGSSPLHF,few,TRBD1,TRBV6-5,TRBJ1-6
TGTGCCAGCAGCGCCCTAGCGGGGGGCTACAATGAGCAGTTCTTC,CASSALAGGYNEQFF,NA,TRBD2,TRBV7-2,TRBJ2-1
TGTGCCAGCAGCCCAGAAGGCGGGGGGGCTCGAGAGCAGTACTTC,CASSPEGGGAREQYF,NA,TRBD2,TRBV4-2,TRBJ2-7
TGTGCCAGCAGGCGGGACAGCTACAATCAGCCCCAGCATTTT,CASRRDSYNQPQHF,NA,TRBD1,TRBV28,TRBJ1-5
TGTGCCAGCAGCTTGAATCTCGATGGGGCAGGGCAGCCCCAGCATTTT,CASSLNLDGAGQPQHF,NA,NA,TRBV7-2,TRBJ1-5
TGCGCCAGCAGCCCACTTGTGGGGGTCTCCTACAATGAGCAGTTCTTC,CASSPLVGVSYNEQFF,NA,NA,TRBV4-1,TRBJ2-1
TGTGCCAGCAGCCTCCGGTGGGACGGGACAGGAAGAAGAGATACGCAGTATTTT,CASSLRWDGTGRRDTQYF,NA,TRBD1,TRBV7-9,TRBJ2-3
TGTGCCAGCAGCCCCAGGGCTAGCTCCTACAATGAGCAGTTCTTC,CASSPRASSYNEQFF,NA,NA,TRBV7-8,TRBJ2-1
TGTGCCAGCAGTTCGCAACTAAGGGGAGGCACTGAAAAACTGTTTTTT,CASSSQLRGGTEKLFF,NA,NA,TRBV27,TRBJ1-4